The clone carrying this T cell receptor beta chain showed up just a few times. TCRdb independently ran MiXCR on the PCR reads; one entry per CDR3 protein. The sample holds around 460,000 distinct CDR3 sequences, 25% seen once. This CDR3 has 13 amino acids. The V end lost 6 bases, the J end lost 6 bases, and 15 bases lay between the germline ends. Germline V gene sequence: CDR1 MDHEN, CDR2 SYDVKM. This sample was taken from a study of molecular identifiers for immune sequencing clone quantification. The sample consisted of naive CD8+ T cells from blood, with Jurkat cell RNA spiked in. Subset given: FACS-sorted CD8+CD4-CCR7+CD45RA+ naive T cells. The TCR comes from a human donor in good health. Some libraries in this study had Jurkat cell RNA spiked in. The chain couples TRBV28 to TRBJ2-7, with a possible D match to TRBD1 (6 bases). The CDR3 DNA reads TGTGCCAGCAGCCAAACCGGGACACCCGAGCAGTACTTC. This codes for CASSQTGTPEQYF. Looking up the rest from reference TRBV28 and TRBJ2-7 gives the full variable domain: DVKVTQSSRYLVKRTGEKVFLECVQDMDHENMFWYRQDPGLGLRLIYFSYDVKMKEKGDIPEGYSVSREKKERFSLILESASTNQTSMYLCASSQTGTPEQYFGPGTRLTVT.